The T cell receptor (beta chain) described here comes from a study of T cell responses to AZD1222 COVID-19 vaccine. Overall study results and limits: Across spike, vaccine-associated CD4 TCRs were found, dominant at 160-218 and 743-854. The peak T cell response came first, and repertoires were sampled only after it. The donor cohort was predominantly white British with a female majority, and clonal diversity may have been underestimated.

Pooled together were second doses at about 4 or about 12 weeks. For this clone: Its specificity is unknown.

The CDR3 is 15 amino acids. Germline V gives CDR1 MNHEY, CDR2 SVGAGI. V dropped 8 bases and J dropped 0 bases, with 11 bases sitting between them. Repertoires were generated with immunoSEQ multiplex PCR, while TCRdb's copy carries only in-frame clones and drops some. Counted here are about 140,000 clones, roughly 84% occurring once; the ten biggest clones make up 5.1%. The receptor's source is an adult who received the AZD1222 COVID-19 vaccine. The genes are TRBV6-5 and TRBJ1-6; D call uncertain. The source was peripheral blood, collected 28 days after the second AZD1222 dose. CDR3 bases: TGTGCCAGCCGGGAGAGCGGCTCCTATAATTCACCCCTCCACTTT. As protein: CASRESGSYNSPLHF.